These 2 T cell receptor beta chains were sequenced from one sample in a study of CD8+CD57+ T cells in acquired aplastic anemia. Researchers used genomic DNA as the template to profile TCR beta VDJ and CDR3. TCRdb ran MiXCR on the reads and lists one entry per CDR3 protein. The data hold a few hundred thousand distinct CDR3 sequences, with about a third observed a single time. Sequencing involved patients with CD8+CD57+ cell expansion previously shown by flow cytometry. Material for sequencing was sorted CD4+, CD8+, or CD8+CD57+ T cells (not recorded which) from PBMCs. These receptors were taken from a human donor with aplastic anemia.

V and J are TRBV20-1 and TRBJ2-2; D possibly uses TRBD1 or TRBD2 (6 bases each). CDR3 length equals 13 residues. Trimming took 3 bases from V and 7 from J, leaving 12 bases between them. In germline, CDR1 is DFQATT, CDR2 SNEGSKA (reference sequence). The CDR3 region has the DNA TGCAGTGCTAGCGGGGGCCGCGGCGGGGAGCTGTTTTTT. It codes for CSASGGRGGELFF.

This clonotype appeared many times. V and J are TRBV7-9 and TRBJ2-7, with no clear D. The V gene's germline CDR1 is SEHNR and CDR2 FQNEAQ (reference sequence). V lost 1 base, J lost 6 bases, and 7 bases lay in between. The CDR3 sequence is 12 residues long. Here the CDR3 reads CASSLGLFEQYF. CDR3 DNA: TGTGCCAGCAGCTTAGGTTTATTCGAGCAGTACTTC.